The 20 T cell receptor beta chains reported below all come from one sample, sequenced in a study of cytomegalovirus exposure and HLA in healthy donors. The PCR had 60 Vbeta and 13 Jbeta primers. Produced via immunoSEQ multiplex PCR; TCRdb's table is partial and in-frame only. The sample has more than 80,000 clones, 60% to 80% seen once. What was sequenced was PBMCs. These receptors all come from a man aged 55 to 70 in good health and CMV-seronegative.

The rearrangement joins TRBV7-3 to TRBJ1-5, with unresolved D. CDR1 and CDR2 (germline): SGHTA, FQGTGA. Trimming removed 8 bases at V and 5 bases at J, with 13 bases between. The CDR3 is 13 residues long. The CDR3: CASWADIDQPQHF. Here the CDR3 DNA reads TGTGCCAGCTGGGCAGACATTGATCAGCCCCAGCATTTT.

This clone was recorded a few times. The chain is built from TRBV10-1 and TRBJ1-1; tentative D call: TRBD1 (5 bases). The ends were cut back, 3 bases at V and 5 bases at J, with 10 bases in the middle. This CDR3 has 13 residues. Germline CDR1 reads WNHNN; CDR2 reads SYGVQD (reference sequence). CDR3 amino acids: CASSDSGGTEAFF. Here the CDR3 DNA reads TGCGCCAGCAGTGATTCGGGGGGGACTGAAGCTTTCTTT.

The chain recombines TRBV5-1 with TRBJ2-7; 7 bases are a match to TRBD2. The J segment lost 6 bases and the V segment lost 3 bases, leaving 6 bases of the junction unmatched. CDR3 length: 13 amino acids. The germline V gene has CDR1 SGHRS and CDR2 YFSETQ. DNA of the CDR3: TGCGCCAGCAGCTCGGGAGGTGGCTCCGAGCAGTACTTC. Its translation is CASSSGGGSEQYF.

The J gene is TRBJ1-5, the V gene TRBV10-3, with D perhaps matching TRBD1 (6 bases). This CDR3 comprises 16 residues. In germline, CDR1 is ENHRY, CDR2 SYGVKD. The ends were cut back, 5 bases at V and 1 base at J, with 15 bases in the middle. The CDR3 nucleotides read TGTGCCATCAGTCCCAACAGGGTTGGAAGCAATCAGCCCCAGCATTTT. Its translation is CAISPNRVGSNQPQHF.

The chain uses TRBV11-1 and TRBJ1-2; weak D call: TRBD1 (5 bases). Germline lookup yields CDR1 SGHAT and CDR2 FQDESV (reference sequence). The CDR3 loop spans 14 amino acids. Deletions cut 5 bases from V and 2 bases from J, with 12 bases between. In DNA, the CDR3 is TGTGCCAGCAGCCCAATGGGGCAGAACTATGGCTACACCTTC. Translation: CASSPMGQNYGYTF.

In this sample, this clone turned up a few times. This chain links TRBV5-1 with TRBJ1-1; D is unclear. Germline lookup yields CDR1 SGHRS and CDR2 YFSETQ. CDR3 length: 14 residues. The V end was cut by 1 base, the J end by 1 base, with 8 bases between. CDR3 loop: CASSLSAGNTEAFF. CDR3 coding DNA: TGCGCCAGCAGCTTGTCGGCGGGGAACACTGAAGCTTTCTTT.

The rearrangement joins TRBV6-1 to TRBJ2-4; D is unclear. Germline V gene sequence: CDR1 MNHNS, CDR2 SASEGT. There are 17 residues in the CDR3. V dropped 4 bases and J dropped 1 base, with 17 bases sitting between them. CDR3 protein: CASSGPSGRRAKNIQYF. The CDR3 coding sequence is TGTGCCAGCAGTGGGCCGAGTGGGCGTCGGGCCAAAAACATTCAGTACTTC.

The chain employs TRBV5-4 and TRBJ1-2; D gene unclear. The V end was cut by 3 bases, the J end by 8 bases, with 23 bases between. CDR3 length: 16 residues. Germline CDR1 and CDR2: SGHNT and YYREEE (reference sequence). The CDR3 spells CASSYDNRGAERGYTF. Written as DNA, the CDR3 is TGTGCCAGCAGCTATGACAATCGGGGTGCCGAGAGGGGCTACACCTTC.

The chain has TRBV18 and TRBJ2-7; D might be TRBD2 (7 bases). Germline V gives CDR1 KGHSH, CDR2 LQKENI. Deletions cut 4 bases from V and 7 bases from J, with 14 bases between. CDR3 length equals 13 residues. This CDR3 reads CASSQQQGGEQYF. The CDR3 nucleotides are TGTGCCAGCTCACAACAACAGGGAGGGGAGCAGTACTTC. The entire variable domain, with the rest obtained from reference TRBV18 and TRBJ2-7, is as follows: NAGVMQNPRHLVRRRGQEARLRCSPMKGHSHVYWYRQLPEEGLKFMVYLQKENIIDESGMPKERFSAEFPKEGPSILRIQQVVRGDSAAYFCASSQQQGGEQYFGPGTRLTVT.

CDR3 coding DNA: TGCGCCAGCCAGGACAGGGTATACAATGAGCAGTTCTTC. The encoded protein is CASQDRVYNEQFF. The chain joins TRBV5-1 to TRBJ2-1; TRBD1 agrees at 8 bases. V lost 7 bases to trimming and J lost 4 bases; unmatched junction nucleotides: 4. The CDR3 is 13 residues long. Germline V gene sequence: CDR1 SGHRS, CDR2 YFSETQ.

This clone was picked up a small number of times. This rearrangement joins TRBV19 to TRBJ1-6; D is possibly TRBD1 (6 bases). The CDR3 covers 15 residues. Looked up from germline, CDR1 is LNHDA and CDR2 is SQIVND (reference sequence). V lost 8 bases and J 5 bases, leaving 16 bases between the germline ends. The CDR3 here is CASSPLTGHNSPLHF. In DNA, the CDR3 is TGTGCCAGTTCCCCCCTTACAGGGCATAATTCACCCCTCCACTTT.

The chain has TRBV5-6 and TRBJ1-5; 11 positions agree with TRBD1. This CDR3 has 17 residues. V dropped 3 bases and J dropped 6; count of bases not matched to a gene: 11. Germline CDR1 and CDR2: SGHDT and YYEEEE. CDR3 sequence (DNA): TGTGCCAGCAGCTCAAAAGTGGACAGGGGGCTAGGTCAGCCCCAGCATTTT. It encodes CASSSKVDRGLGQPQHF.

This clone showed up just once. This chain uses TRBV4-1 with TRBJ2-1, with TRBD2 matching over 9 bases. The CDR3 is 19 amino acids. The germline gives CDR1 MGHRA, CDR2 YSYEKL. Trimming at V came to 0 bases and at J to 1 base, leaving 10 bases not matched to a gene. The CDR3 DNA follows: TGCGCCAGCAGCCAAGAGGGAACGAGGCTAGCGGGATCCTACAATGAGCAGTTCTTC. It yields the protein CASSQEGTRLAGSYNEQFF.

The chain is built from TRBV11-3 and TRBJ1-1; weak D call: TRBD1 (5 bases). The V and J ends lost 10 bases and 5 bases respectively, with 14 bases between them. The CDR3 runs 12 residues. The germline V gene has CDR1 SGHNT and CDR2 YENEEA. The CDR3 region is CATQGRWTEAFF. CDR3 coding DNA: TGTGCCACCCAGGGTCGTTGGACTGAAGCTTTCTTT. Supplemented by reference TRBV11-3 and TRBJ1-1, the full variable domain reads EAGVVQSPRYKIIEKKQPVAFWCNPISGHNTLYWYLQNLGQGPELLIRYENEEAVDDSQLPKDRFSAERLKGVDSTLKIQPAELGDSAVYLCATQGRWTEAFFGQGTRLTVV.

About this clone itself: Relative to the germline gene, one junction end is altered; a read error may explain this. CDR3 in amino acids: CSSRLIFGTLNTEAFF. In DNA, the CDR3 is TGTTCCAGCAGGCTAATATTCGGGACATTGAACACTGAAGCTTTCTTT. This sequence joins TRBV7-9 and TRBJ1-1; TRBD1 might be the D (6 bases). The CDR3 is made up of 16 amino acids. Germline V gene lookup returns CDR1 SEHNR and CDR2 FQNEAQ (reference sequence). Combining the CDR3 with reference TRBV7-9 and TRBJ1-1 gives the whole variable domain DTGVSQNPRHKITKRGQNVTFRCDPISEHNRLYWYRQTLGQGPEFLTYFQNEAQLEKSRLLSDRFSAERPKGSFSTLEIQRTEQGDSAMYLCSSRLIFGTLNTEAFFGQGTRLTVV.

A few counts support this clone. The rearrangement links TRBV19 to TRBJ2-5; possibly TRBD1 for D (5 bases). There are 13 residues in the CDR3. Trimming stripped 6 bases from V and 3 bases from J, with 11 bases between. Germline V gene lookup returns CDR1 LNHDA and CDR2 SQIVND (reference sequence). The DNA for the CDR3 is TGTGCCAGTAGCGTAGCAGGGAAAGAGACCCAGTACTTC. Encoded protein: CASSVAGKETQYF.

The genes are TRBV5-1 and TRBJ2-7, with D perhaps matching TRBD1 (5 bases). This CDR3 has 15 residues. The ends were cut back, 0 bases at V and 3 bases at J, with 13 bases in the middle. Germline lookup yields CDR1 SGHRS and CDR2 YFSETQ. CDR3 region: CASSLVSGRIYEQYF. CDR3 DNA sequence: TGCGCCAGCAGCTTGGTGTCAGGGCGCATCTACGAGCAGTACTTC.

This clone appeared once. J is TRBJ2-7 and V is TRBV11-2, with TRBD1 as a possible D gene (5 bases). The CDR3 has 15 amino acids. Deletions cut 5 bases from V and 3 bases from J, with 17 bases between. Germline V lookup: CDR1 SGHAT, CDR2 FQNNGV. The CDR3 here is CASSPRGRAFYEQYF. In DNA, the CDR3 is TGTGCCAGCAGCCCGCGAGGCAGGGCCTTCTACGAGCAGTACTTC.

The chain uses TRBV28 and TRBJ1-1; tentatively, D is TRBD1 (6 bases). V lost 5 bases to trimming and J lost 1 base, with 20 bases between them. CDR3 length: 17 amino acids. In germline, CDR1 is MDHEN, CDR2 SYDVKM. CDR3 sequence: CASSPLPQGFGNTEAFF. Written as DNA, the CDR3 is TGTGCCAGCAGTCCCCTTCCACAGGGTTTCGGGAACACTGAAGCTTTCTTT.

V usage is TRBV5-1 and J usage is TRBJ2-5; 8 bases line up with TRBD1. CDR1 is SGHRS and CDR2 is YFSETQ in the germline V gene. J lost 1 base, V lost 4 bases, and 9 bases had no gene match. The CDR3 totals 16 residues. Written as DNA, the CDR3 is TGCGCCAGCAGCGCCCGCGGGCAGGGGGCCCAAGAGACCCAGTACTTC. Its protein product is CASSARGQGAQETQYF.